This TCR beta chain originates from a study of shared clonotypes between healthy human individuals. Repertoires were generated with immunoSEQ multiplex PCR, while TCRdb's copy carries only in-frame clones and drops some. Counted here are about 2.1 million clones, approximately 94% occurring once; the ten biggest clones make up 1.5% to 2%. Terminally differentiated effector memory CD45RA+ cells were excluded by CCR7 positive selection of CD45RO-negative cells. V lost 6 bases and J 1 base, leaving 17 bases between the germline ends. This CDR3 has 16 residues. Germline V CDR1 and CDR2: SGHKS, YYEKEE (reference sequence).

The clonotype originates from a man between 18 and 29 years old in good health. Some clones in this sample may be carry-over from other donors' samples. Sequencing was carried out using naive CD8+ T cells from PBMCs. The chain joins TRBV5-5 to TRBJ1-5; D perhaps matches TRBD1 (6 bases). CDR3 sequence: CASTPAGTPSNQPQHF. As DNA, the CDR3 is TGTGCCAGCACTCCCGCCGGGACACCCAGCAATCAGCCCCAGCATTTT.